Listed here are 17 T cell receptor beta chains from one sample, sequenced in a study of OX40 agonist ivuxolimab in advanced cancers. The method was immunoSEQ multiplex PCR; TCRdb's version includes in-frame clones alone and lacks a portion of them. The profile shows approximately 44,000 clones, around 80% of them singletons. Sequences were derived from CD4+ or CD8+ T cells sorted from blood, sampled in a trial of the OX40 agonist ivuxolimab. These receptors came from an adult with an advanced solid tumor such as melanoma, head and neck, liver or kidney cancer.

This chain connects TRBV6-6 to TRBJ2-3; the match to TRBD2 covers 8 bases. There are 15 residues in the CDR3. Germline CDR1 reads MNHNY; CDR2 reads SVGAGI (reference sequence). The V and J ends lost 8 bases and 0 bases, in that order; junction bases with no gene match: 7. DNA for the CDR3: TGTGCCAGCTGCCTAGCGGGTACTAGCACAGATACGCAGTATTTT. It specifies CASCLAGTSTDTQYF.

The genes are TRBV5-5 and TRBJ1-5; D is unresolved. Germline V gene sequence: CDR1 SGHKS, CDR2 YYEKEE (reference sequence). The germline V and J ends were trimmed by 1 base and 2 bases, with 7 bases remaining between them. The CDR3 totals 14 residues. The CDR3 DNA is TGTGCCAGCAGCTTGCAAGGTGGCAATCAGCCCCAGCATTTT. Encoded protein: CASSLQGGNQPQHF.

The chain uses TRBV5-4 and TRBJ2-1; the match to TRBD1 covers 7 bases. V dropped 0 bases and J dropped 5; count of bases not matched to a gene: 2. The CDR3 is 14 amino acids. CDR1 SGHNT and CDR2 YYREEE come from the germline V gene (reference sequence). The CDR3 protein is CASSLGQGHNEQFF. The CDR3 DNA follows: TGTGCCAGCAGCTTGGGACAGGGCCACAATGAGCAGTTCTTC.

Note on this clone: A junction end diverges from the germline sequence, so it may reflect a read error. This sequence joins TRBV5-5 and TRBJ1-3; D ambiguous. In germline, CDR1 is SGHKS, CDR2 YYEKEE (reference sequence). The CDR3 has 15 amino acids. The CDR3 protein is CARSLSRQGGNTIYF. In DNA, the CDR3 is TGTGCCAGAAGCTTGTCCAGGCAAGGTGGAAACACCATATATTTT.

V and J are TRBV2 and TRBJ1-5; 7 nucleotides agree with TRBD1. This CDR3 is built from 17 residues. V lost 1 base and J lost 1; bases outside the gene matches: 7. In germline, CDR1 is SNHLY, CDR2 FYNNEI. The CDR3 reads CASSEGTGLRSNQPQHF. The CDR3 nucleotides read TGTGCCAGCAGTGAAGGGACAGGCCTGCGGAGCAATCAGCCCCAGCATTTT. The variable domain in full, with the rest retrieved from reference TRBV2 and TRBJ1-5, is EPEVTQTPSHQVTQMGQEVILRCVPISNHLYFYWYRQILGQKVEFLVSFYNNEISEKSEIFDDQFSVERPDGSNFTLKIRSTKLEDSAMYFCASSEGTGLRSNQPQHFGDGTRLSIL.

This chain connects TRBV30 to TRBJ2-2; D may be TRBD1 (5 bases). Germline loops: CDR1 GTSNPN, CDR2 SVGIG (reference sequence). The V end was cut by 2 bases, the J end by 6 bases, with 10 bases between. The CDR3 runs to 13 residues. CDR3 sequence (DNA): TGTGCCTGGAGTCTCCAGGGCGCCGGGGAGCTGTTTTTT. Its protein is CAWSLQGAGELFF.

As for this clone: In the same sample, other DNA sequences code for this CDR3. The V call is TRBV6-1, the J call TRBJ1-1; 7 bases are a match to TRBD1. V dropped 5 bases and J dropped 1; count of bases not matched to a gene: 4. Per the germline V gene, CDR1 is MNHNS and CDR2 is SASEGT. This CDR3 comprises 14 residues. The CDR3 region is CASSWDSQNTEAFF. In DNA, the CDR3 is TGTGCCAGCAGTTGGGACAGCCAGAACACTGAAGCTTTCTTT.

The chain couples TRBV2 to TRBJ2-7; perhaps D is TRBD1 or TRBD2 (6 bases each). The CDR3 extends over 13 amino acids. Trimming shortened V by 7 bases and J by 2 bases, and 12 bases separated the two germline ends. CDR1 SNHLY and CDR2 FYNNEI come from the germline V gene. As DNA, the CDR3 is TGTGCCAGCATCGGGGGCCTCACCTACGAGCAGTACTTC. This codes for CASIGGLTYEQYF.

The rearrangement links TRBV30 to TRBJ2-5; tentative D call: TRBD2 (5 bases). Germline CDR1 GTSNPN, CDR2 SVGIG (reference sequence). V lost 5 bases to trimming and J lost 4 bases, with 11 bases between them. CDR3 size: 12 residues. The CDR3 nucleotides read TGTGCCTGGGGCCGCGGAGGAGAGACCCAGTACTTC. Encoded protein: CAWGRGGETQYF. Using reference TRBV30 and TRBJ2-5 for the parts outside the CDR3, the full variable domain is SQTIHQWPATLVQPVGSPLSLECTVEGTSNPNLYWYRQAAGRGLQLLFYSVGIGQISSEVPQNLSASRPQDRQFILSSKKLLLSDSGFYLCAWGRGGETQYFGPGTRLLVL.

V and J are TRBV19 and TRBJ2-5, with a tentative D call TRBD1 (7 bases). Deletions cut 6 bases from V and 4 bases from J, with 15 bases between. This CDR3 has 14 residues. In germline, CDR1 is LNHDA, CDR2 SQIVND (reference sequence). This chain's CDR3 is CASSPGGNRETQYF. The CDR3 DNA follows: TGTGCCAGTAGCCCAGGGGGGAATCGAGAGACCCAGTACTTC. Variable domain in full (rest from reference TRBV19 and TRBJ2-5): DGGITQSPKYLFRKEGQNVTLSCEQNLNHDAMYWYRQDPGQGLRLIYYSQIVNDFQKGDIAEGYSVSREKKESFPLTVTSAQKNPTAFYLCASSPGGNRETQYFGPGTRLLVL.

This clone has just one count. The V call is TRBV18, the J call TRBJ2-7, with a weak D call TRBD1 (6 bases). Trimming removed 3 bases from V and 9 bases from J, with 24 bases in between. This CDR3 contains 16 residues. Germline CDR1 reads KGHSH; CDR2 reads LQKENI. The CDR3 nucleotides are TGTGCCAGCTCACCCTTAACAGACAGGTCTAAGGGGCGGCAGTACTTC. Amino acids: CASSPLTDRSKGRQYF. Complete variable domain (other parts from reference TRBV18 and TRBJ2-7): NAGVMQNPRHLVRRRGQEARLRCSPMKGHSHVYWYRQLPEEGLKFMVYLQKENIIDESGMPKERFSAEFPKEGPSILRIQQVVRGDSAAYFCASSPLTDRSKGRQYFGPGTRLTVT.

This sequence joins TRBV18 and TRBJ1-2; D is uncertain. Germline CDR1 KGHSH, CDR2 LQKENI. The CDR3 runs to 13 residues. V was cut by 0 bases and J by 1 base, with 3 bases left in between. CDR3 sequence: CASSPPGNYGYTF. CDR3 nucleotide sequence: TGTGCCAGCTCACCACCGGGTAACTATGGCTACACCTTC.

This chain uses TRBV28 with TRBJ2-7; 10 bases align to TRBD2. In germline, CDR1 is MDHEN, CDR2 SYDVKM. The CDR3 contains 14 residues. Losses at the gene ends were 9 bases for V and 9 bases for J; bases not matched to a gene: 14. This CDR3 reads CASSLSGRPERQYF. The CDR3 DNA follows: TGTGCCAGTAGTCTTAGCGGGAGGCCCGAAAGGCAGTACTTC. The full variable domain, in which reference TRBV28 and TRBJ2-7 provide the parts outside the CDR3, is DVKVTQSSRYLVKRTGEKVFLECVQDMDHENMFWYRQDPGLGLRLIYFSYDVKMKEKGDIPEGYSVSREKKERFSLILESASTNQTSMYLCASSLSGRPERQYFGPGTRLTVT.

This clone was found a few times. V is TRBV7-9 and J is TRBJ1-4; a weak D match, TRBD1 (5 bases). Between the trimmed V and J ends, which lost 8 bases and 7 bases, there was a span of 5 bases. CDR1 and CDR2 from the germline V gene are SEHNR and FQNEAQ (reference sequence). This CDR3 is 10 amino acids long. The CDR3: CASGGEKLFF. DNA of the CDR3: TGTGCCAGCGGGGGTGAAAAACTGTTTTTT.

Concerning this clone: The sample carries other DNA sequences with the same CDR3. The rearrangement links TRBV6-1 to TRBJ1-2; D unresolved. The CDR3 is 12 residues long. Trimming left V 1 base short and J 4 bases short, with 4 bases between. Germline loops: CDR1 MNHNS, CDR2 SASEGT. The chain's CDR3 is CASSEGFYGYTF. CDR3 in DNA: TGTGCCAGCAGTGAAGGCTTCTATGGCTACACCTTC.

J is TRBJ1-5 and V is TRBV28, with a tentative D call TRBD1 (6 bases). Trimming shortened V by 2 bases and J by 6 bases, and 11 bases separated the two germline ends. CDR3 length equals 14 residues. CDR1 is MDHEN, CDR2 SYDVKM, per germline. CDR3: CASSLRGLVQPQHF. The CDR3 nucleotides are TGTGCCAGCAGTTTACGGGGGCTGGTTCAGCCCCAGCATTTT. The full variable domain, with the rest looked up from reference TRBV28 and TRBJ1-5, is DVKVTQSSRYLVKRTGEKVFLECVQDMDHENMFWYRQDPGLGLRLIYFSYDVKMKEKGDIPEGYSVSREKKERFSLILESASTNQTSMYLCASSLRGLVQPQHFGDGTRLSIL.

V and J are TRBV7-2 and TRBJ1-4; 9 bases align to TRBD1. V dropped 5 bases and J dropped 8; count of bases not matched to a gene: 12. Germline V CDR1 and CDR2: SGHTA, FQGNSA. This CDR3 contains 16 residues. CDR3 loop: CASSLQTGGAREKLFF. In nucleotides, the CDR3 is TGTGCCAGCAGCCTTCAAACAGGGGGCGCACGGGAAAAACTGTTTTTT. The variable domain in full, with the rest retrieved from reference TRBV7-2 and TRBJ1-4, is GAGVSQSPSNKVTEKGKDVELRCDPISGHTALYWYRQSLGQGLEFLIYFQGNSAPDKSGLPSDRFSAERTGGSVSTLTIQRTQQEDSAVYLCASSLQTGGAREKLFFGSGTQLSVL.